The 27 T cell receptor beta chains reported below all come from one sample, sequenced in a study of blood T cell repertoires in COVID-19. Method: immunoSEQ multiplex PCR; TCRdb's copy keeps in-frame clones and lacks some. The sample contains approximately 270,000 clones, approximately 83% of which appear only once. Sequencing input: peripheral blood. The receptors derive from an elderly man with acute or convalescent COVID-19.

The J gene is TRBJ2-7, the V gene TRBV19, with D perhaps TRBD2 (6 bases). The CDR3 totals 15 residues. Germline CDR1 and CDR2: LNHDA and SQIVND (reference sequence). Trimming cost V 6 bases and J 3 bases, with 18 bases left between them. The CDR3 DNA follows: TGTGCCAGTAGACGGTATTGGACGGGGGACTACGAGCAGTACTTC. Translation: CASRRYWTGDYEQYF.

The CDR3 protein is CAIYRGTGTEAFF. CDR3 in DNA: TGTGCCATCTACAGGGGGACAGGAACTGAAGCTTTCTTT. The V and J genes are TRBV6-5 and TRBJ1-1; 8 bases fit TRBD1. The junction had 9 bases not matched to a gene; V was cut back by 10 bases and J by 5 bases. From germline, CDR1 is MNHEY and CDR2 SVGAGI. This CDR3 spans 13 amino acids.

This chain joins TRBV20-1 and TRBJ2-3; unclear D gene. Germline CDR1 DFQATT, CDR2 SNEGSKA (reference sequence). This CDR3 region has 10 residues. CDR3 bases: TGCAGGGCATCGGGAGATACGCAGTATTTT. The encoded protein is CRASGDTQYF.

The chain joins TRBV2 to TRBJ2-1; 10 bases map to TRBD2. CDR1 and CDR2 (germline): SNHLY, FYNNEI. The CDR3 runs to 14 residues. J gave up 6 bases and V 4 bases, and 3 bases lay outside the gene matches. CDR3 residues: CASSGAGGPNEQFF. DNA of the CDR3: TGTGCCAGCAGTGGAGCGGGGGGGCCCAATGAGCAGTTCTTC. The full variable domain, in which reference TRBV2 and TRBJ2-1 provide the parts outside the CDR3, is EPEVTQTPSHQVTQMGQEVILRCVPISNHLYFYWYRQILGQKVEFLVSFYNNEISEKSEIFDDQFSVERPDGSNFTLKIRSTKLEDSAMYFCASSGAGGPNEQFFGPGTRLTVL.

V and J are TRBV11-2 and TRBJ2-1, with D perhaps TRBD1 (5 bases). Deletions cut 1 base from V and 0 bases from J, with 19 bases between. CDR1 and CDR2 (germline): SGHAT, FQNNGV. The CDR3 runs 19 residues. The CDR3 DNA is TGTGCCAGCAGCTTAGGGGGCTATCGCGGTGCCCTCTCCTACAATGAGCAGTTCTTC. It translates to CASSLGGYRGALSYNEQFF.

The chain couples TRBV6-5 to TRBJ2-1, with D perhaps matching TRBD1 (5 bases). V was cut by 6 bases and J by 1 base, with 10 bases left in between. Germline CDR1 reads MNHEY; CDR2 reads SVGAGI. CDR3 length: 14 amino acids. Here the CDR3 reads CASRQGGSYNEQFF. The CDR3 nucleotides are TGTGCCAGCAGGCAGGGTGGGTCCTACAATGAGCAGTTCTTC.

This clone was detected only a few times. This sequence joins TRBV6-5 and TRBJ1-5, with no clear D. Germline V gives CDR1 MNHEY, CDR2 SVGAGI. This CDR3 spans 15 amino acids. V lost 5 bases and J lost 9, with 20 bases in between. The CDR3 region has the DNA TGTGCCAGCAGTCCGATGGGTGGGAGTCGTGGGCCCCAGCATTTT. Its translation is CASSPMGGSRGPQHF.

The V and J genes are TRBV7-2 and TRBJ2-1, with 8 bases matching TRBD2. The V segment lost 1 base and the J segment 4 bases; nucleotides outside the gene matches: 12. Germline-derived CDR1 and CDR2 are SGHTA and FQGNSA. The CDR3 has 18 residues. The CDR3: CASSLGGSREGYYNEQFF. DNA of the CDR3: TGTGCCAGCAGCTTAGGGGGCTCCCGGGAGGGCTATTACAATGAGCAGTTCTTC. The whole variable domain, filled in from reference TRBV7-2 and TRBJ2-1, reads GAGVSQSPSNKVTEKGKDVELRCDPISGHTALYWYRQSLGQGLEFLIYFQGNSAPDKSGLPSDRFSAERTGGSVSTLTIQRTQQEDSAVYLCASSLGGSREGYYNEQFFGPGTRLTVL.

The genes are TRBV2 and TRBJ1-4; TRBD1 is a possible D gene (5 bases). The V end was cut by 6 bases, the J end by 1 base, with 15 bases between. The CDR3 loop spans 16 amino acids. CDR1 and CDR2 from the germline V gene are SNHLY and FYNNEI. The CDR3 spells CASSWRGRGTNEKLFF. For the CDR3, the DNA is TGTGCCAGCAGCTGGAGGGGTAGGGGAACTAATGAAAAACTGTTTTTT.

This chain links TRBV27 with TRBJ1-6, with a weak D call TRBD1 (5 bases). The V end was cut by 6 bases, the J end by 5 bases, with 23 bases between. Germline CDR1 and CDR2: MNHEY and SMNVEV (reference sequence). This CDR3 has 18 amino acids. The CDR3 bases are TGTGCCAGCAGCTTCACACCTCTGGGCGGGGGTCATAATTCACCCCTCCACTTT. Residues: CASSFTPLGGGHNSPLHF.

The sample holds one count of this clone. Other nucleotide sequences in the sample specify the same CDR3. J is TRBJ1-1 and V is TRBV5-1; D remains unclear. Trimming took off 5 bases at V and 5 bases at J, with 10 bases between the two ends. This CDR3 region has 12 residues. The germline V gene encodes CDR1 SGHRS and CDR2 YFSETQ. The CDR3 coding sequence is TGCGCCAGCAGGGAAGGAGGGACTGAAGCTTTCTTT. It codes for CASREGGTEAFF. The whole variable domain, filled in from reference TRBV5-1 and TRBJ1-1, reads KAGVTQTPRYLIKTRGQQVTLSCSPISGHRSVSWYQQTPGQGLQFLFEYFSETQRNKGNFPGRFSGRQFSNSRSEMNVSTLELGDSALYLCASREGGTEAFFGQGTRLTVV.

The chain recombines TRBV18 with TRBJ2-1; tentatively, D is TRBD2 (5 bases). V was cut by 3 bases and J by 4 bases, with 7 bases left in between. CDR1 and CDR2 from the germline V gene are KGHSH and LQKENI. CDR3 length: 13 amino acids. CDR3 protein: CASSPGDYNEQFF. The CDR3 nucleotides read TGTGCCAGCTCACCCGGGGATTACAATGAGCAGTTCTTC.

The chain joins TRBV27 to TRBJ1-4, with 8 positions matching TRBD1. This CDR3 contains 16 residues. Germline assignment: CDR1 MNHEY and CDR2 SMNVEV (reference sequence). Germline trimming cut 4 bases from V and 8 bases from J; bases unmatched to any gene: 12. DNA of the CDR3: TGTGCCAGCAGTTCCAGGGGGCCCACGGCCAGGGAAAAACTGTTTTTT. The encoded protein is CASSSRGPTAREKLFF.

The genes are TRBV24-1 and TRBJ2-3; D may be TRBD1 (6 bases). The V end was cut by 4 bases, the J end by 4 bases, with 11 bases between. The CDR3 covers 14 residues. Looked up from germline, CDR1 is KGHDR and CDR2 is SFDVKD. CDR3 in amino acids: CATSENREADTQYF. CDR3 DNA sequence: TGTGCCACCAGTGAGAACAGGGAAGCAGATACGCAGTATTTT.

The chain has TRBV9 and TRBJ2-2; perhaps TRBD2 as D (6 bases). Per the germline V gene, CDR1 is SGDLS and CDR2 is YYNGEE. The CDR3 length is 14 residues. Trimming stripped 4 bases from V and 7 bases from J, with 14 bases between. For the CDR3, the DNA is TGTGCCAGCAGCCCCCGGAGGGTGGTCGGGGAGCTGTTTTTT. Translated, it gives CASSPRRVVGELFF.

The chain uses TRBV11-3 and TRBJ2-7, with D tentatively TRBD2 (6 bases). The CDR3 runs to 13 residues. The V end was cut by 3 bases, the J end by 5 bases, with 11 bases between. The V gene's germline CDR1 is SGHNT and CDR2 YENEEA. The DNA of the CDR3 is TGTGCCAGCAGCTTTCCGGGAGCCCACGAGCAGTACTTC. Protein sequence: CASSFPGAHEQYF.

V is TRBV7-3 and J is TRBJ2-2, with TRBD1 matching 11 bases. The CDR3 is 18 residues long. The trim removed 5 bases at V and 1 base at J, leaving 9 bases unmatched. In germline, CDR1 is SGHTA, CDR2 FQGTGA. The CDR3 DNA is TGTGCCAGCAGCCCTCCGGCGGGGACAGGGGGGAACACCGGGGAGCTGTTTTTT. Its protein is CASSPPAGTGGNTGELFF.

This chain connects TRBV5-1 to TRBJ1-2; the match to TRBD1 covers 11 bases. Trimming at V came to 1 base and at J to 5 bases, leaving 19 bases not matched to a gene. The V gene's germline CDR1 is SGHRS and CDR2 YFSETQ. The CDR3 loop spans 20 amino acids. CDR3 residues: CASSLRLLRDRGTPWYGYTF. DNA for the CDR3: TGCGCCAGCAGCTTGCGGCTTTTGCGGGACAGGGGGACCCCTTGGTATGGCTACACCTTC.

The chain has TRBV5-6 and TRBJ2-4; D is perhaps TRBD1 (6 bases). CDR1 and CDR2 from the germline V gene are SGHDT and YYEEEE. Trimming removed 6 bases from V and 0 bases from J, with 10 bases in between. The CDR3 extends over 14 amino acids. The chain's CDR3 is CASNAQGAKNIQYF. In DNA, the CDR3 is TGTGCCAGCAACGCACAGGGAGCCAAAAACATTCAGTACTTC.

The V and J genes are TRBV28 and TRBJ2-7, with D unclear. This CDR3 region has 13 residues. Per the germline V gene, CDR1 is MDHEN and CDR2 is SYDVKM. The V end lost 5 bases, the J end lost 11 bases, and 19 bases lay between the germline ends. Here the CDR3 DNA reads TGTGCCAGCAGTCCAGCTCCTCAGCAGGTGGAGTACTTC. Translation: CASSPAPQQVEYF.

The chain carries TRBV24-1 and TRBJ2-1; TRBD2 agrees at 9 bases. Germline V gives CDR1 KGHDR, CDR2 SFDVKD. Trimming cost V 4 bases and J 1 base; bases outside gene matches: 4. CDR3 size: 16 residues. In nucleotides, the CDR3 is TGTGCCACCAGTGACTCCCTAGCGGGATCCTACAATGAGCAGTTCTTC. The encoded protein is CATSDSLAGSYNEQFF.

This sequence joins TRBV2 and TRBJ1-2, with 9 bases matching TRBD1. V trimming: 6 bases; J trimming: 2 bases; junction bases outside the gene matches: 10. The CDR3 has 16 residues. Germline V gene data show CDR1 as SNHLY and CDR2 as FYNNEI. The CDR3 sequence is CASRKGQGAPNYGYTF. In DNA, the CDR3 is TGTGCCAGCAGGAAGGGACAGGGCGCTCCGAACTATGGCTACACCTTC.

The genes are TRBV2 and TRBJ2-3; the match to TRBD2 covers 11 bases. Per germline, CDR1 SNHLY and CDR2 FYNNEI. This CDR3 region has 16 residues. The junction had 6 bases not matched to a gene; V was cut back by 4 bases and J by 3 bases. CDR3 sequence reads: CASSASTSGGTDTQYF. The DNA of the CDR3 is TGTGCCAGCAGTGCCTCAACTAGCGGGGGAACAGATACGCAGTATTTT.

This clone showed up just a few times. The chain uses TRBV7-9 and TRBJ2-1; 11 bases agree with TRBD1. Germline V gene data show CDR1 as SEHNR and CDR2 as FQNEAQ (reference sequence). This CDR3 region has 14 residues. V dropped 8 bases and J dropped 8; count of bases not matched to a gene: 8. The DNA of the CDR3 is TGTGCCAGCGCCCGGGACAGGGGGATCCATGAGCAGTTCTTC. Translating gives CASARDRGIHEQFF.

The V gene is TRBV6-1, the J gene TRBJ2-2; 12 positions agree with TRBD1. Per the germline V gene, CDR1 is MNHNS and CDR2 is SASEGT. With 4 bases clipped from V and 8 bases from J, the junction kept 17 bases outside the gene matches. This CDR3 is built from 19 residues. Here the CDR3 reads CASSGWDRGRSRGEGELFF. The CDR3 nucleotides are TGTGCCAGCAGTGGTTGGGACAGGGGGCGATCTAGGGGCGAAGGGGAGCTGTTTTTT.

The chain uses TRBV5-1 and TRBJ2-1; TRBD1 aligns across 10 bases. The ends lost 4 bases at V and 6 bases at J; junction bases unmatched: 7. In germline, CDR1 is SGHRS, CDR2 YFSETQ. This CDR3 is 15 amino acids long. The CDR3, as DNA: TGCGCCAGCAGCATCCGACAGGGGGCTGGCAATGAGCAGTTCTTC. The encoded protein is CASSIRQGAGNEQFF. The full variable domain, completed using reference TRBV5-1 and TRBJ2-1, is KAGVTQTPRYLIKTRGQQVTLSCSPISGHRSVSWYQQTPGQGLQFLFEYFSETQRNKGNFPGRFSGRQFSNSRSEMNVSTLELGDSALYLCASSIRQGAGNEQFFGPGTRLTVL.

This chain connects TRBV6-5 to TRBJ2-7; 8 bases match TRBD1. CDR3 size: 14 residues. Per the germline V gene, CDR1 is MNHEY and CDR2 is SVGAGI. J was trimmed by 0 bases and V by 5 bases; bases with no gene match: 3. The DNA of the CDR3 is TGTGCCAGCAGTACAGGGGGATCCTCCTACGAGCAGTACTTC. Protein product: CASSTGGSSYEQYF.